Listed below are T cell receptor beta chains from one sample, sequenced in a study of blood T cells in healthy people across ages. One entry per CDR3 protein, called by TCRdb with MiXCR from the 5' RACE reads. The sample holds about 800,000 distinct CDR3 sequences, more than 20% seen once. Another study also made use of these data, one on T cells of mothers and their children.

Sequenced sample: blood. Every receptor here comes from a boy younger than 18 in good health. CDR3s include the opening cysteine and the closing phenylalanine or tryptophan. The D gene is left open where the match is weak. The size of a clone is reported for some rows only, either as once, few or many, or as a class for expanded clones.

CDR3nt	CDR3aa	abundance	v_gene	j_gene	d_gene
TGCAGCGTCCGGACAGGGGGGGACACTGAAGCTTTCTTT	CSVRTGGDTEAFF	-	TRBV29-1	TRBJ1-1	TRBD1
TGTGCCAGCAGCTTAGGACCAAATTCCTCTGGAGACACCATATATTTT	CASSLGPNSSGDTIYF	-	TRBV7-3	TRBJ1-3	-
TGTGCCAGCAGCCTCGTAAAGGGGGATTACAATGAGCAGTTCTTC	CASSLVKGDYNEQFF	-	TRBV7-3	TRBJ2-1	-
TGTGCCAGCAGCTTAGTGGGAGCGTGGGACAATGAGCAGTTCTTC	CASSLVGAWDNEQFF	-	TRBV7-2	TRBJ2-1	-
TGCAGCCATAGGGGGACTAGCGGACCCTCCTACAATGAGCAGTTCTTC	CSHRGTSGPSYNEQFF	-	TRBV29-1	TRBJ2-1	TRBD2
TGTGCCAGCAGCCCCTTCGAAGAGACCCAGTGCTTC	CASSPFEETQCF	few	TRBV9	TRBJ2-5	-
TGCAGCGTAAACAGGAACACCGGGGAGCTGTTTTTT	CSVNRNTGELFF	-	TRBV29-1	TRBJ2-2	-
TGTGCCAGCTTAGGGGGTTTTCAAGAGACCCAGTACTTC	CASLGGFQETQYF	-	TRBV12-3/TRBV12-4	TRBJ2-5	-
TGTGCCAGCAGCTTATCCCGACTAGCGGGGAAAGAGACCCAGTACTTC	CASSLSRLAGKETQYF	few	TRBV7-2	TRBJ2-5	TRBD2
TGTGCCAGCAGCTTAGCCGGACAGGGGGGGCGTGGCTACACCTTC	CASSLAGQGGRGYTF	-	TRBV7-2	TRBJ1-2	TRBD1
TGTGCCAGCAGTTTTTGGAGCTCTGGGGCCAACGTCCTGACTTTC	CASSFWSSGANVLTF	-	TRBV27	TRBJ2-6	-
TGCAGTTCTAAAGGACTAGCGGGAGGAGAGACCCAGTACTTC	CSSKGLAGGETQYF	-	TRBV20-1	TRBJ2-5	TRBD2
TGTGCCACAGTTACAGGGGGCAAGATGGATGAGCAGTTCTTC	CATVTGGKMDEQFF	few	TRBV2	TRBJ2-1	TRBD1
TGCGCCAGCAGCACCGGACAACCTCATGAGCAGTTCTTC	CASSTGQPHEQFF	-	TRBV5-1	TRBJ2-1	-
TGTGCCAGCAGCGTAGATAGGGGAAGCTATGGCTACACCTTC	CASSVDRGSYGYTF	-	TRBV5-5	TRBJ1-2	-
TGTGCCAGCAGCTCGGACACCACAGGACAAGCTAACTATGGCTACACCTTC	CASSSDTTGQANYGYTF	-	TRBV7-2	TRBJ1-2	-
TGTGCCGGCAGCAAAGTGTTGGGGCCACTAGCGGGGGGCCTACTCTACGGGCAGTACTTC	CAGSKVLGPLAGGLLYGQYF	-	TRBV21-1	TRBJ2-7	-
TGTGCCAGCAGTAGGACGCTGAGCACAGATACGCAGTATTTT	CASSRTLSTDTQYF	few	TRBV2	TRBJ2-3	-
TGTGCCATCAGTGAAGGGGACAGTTCCTACGAGCAGTACTTC	CAISEGDSSYEQYF	few	TRBV10-3	TRBJ2-7	TRBD1
TGCAGCGTCCCCTCCGACAGGGTGGGTGGCTACACCTTC	CSVPSDRVGGYTF	many	TRBV29-1	TRBJ1-2	TRBD1
TGCGCCAGCAGCCAAGATGGTACTCCAGGGAGGGAAAAACTGTTTTTT	CASSQDGTPGREKLFF	-	TRBV4-1	TRBJ1-4	-
TGCAGCGTTGATGCCGGAGCTAACTATGGCTACACCTTC	CSVDAGANYGYTF	-	TRBV29-1	TRBJ1-2	-
TGCAGTGCTCACAGGGGGGACTACTATGGCTACACCTTC	CSAHRGDYYGYTF	few	TRBV20-1	TRBJ1-2	TRBD1
TGTGCCAGCAGCGCCAGGGACGAGCAGTACTTC	CASSARDEQYF	many	TRBV12-3/TRBV12-4	TRBJ2-7	-
TGTGCCAGCAGCGTTCTAGCAGGGGGCAATGGTGATGAGCAGTTCTTC	CASSVLAGGNGDEQFF	-	TRBV9	TRBJ2-1	TRBD1
TGTGCCAGCAGCGCTTTATCAGGGTCTTCTAATGAAAAACTGTTTTTT	CASSALSGSSNEKLFF	few	TRBV7-9	TRBJ1-4	-
TGTGCCAGTAGAGACTGGGGCAGCACAGATACGCAGTATTTT	CASRDWGSTDTQYF	few	TRBV19	TRBJ2-3	-
TGCGCCAGCAGCCAAGATCAGGCTAGCTGGGGGAATGAGCAGTTCTTC	CASSQDQASWGNEQFF	few	TRBV4-3	TRBJ2-1	-